The present T cell receptor (delta chain) was sequenced within a study of γδ T cells in repeated Plasmodium falciparum infection. This clone has just a few counts. With only one base between it and a far larger clone, this is likely a read error. Other DNA sequences from this sample encode an identical CDR3 as well. Gammadelta T cells were flow-sorted from PBMC into Vgamma9/Vdelta2+ and Vdelta2-negative populations for bulk analysis. TCRdb redid the clone calls on the multiplex PCR reads with CATT. The repertoire holds roughly 93,000 delta-chain clones, 0.8% to 1% seen once, with 9% to 10% in the top ten. J lost 0 bases, V lost 5 bases, and 19 bases had no gene match. The CDR3 contains 20 residues. Germline V lookup: CDR1 GEAIGNYY, CDR2 EKD.

Sequencing was done on a sample of gamma-delta T cells from blood. The chain recombines TRDV2 with TRDJ1; 11 bases agree with TRDD3. The clonotype comes from a pool of human donors (malaria-infected and uninfected, not separated). The CDR3: CACVAGVLGDKGRYTDKLIF. In DNA form, the CDR3 reads TGTGCCTGTGTTGCTGGGGTACTGGGGGATAAAGGGAGATACACCGATAAACTCATCTTT.